This TCR beta chain originates from a study of T-cell memory formation after mild COVID-19. The wider study: Largely donor-specific sequence clusters came from a couple of donors. Findings of the study overall: Largely, contracting CD4+ clones fell within CM and EM, and contracting CD8+ clones within EMRA.

About this clonotype: The antigen is undetermined. A read error may account for a junction end that differs from germline.

The authors produced TCR alpha and TCR beta cDNA libraries with sample barcodes and UMIs by 5'RACE using constant-segment primers. TCRdb used MiXCR to reprocess the 5' RACE reads, holding one entry per CDR3 protein. Of about 130,000 distinct CDR3 sequences listed, over 15% were seen once; the top ten hold about 5.2%. Germline CDR1 reads SGHAT; CDR2 reads FQNNGV. CDR3 size: 11 residues. The source material was PBMCs or a T cell subset sorted from them (not recorded which). The gene calls are TRBV11-2 and TRBJ2-5, with 11 bases matching TRBD1. The receptor's source is a man aged 18 to 29 who had mild COVID-19 (a few samples of this study predate the infection). Cell type and time point are not known. The CDR3 DNA reads TGTGCCAGCAGCTTAGGGGACAGGGGGAACTTC. Its protein product is CASSLGDRGNF.